The 14 T cell receptor beta chains reported below all come from one sample, sequenced in a study of cytomegalovirus exposure and HLA in healthy donors. Primers included in the PCR were 60 Vbeta and 13 Jbeta primers. The assay was immunoSEQ multiplex PCR, and TCRdb's table has in-frame clones only and misses some. The data show over 110,000 clones, with approximately 78% seen just once and approximately 2.5% held by the top ten. Sample: PBMCs. The receptors stem from a young woman in good health and CMV-seropositive.

The chain recombines TRBV19 with TRBJ2-5, with TRBD2 identical over 9 bases. The germline V gene encodes CDR1 LNHDA and CDR2 SQIVND (reference sequence). The CDR3 spans 15 residues. V shed 5 bases, J shed 2 bases, and the junction held 6 bases outside the gene matches. The CDR3 loop reads CASSLGRGGQETQYF. The DNA of the CDR3 is TGTGCCAGTAGTTTAGGGCGGGGGGGGCAAGAGACCCAGTACTTC.

In this sample, this clone turned up a few times. The rearrangement joins TRBV5-8 to TRBJ1-1; 7 positions agree with TRBD1. CDR1 and CDR2 (germline): SGHTS, YDEGEE. The CDR3 consists of 15 residues. The J segment lost 2 bases and the V segment lost 4 bases, leaving 8 bases of the junction unmatched. CDR3 sequence (DNA): TGTGCCAGCAGCGCCGGAGGGACAGTAAACACTGAAGCTTTCTTT. This encodes CASSAGGTVNTEAFF.

The gene calls are TRBV10-3 and TRBJ2-3; possibly TRBD1 for D (6 bases). Per germline, CDR1 ENHRY and CDR2 SYGVKD. The CDR3 spans 14 residues. V lost 4 bases to trimming and J lost 3 bases, with 11 bases between them. As DNA, the CDR3 is TGTGCCATCAGTGGGGCAGGGGAAACAGATACGCAGTATTTT. The encoded protein is CAISGAGETDTQYF.

This clone was observed a single time. The rearrangement links TRBV6-1 to TRBJ1-2, with a tentative D call TRBD1 (5 bases). The germline gives CDR1 MNHNS, CDR2 SASEGT. This CDR3 spans 14 amino acids. V was trimmed by 4 bases and J by 2 bases, leaving 11 bases between them. The CDR3 coding sequence is TGTGCCAGCAGTGCGATACAGGAAAACTATGGCTACACCTTC. This gives the protein CASSAIQENYGYTF.

The chain joins TRBV19 to TRBJ1-1; D unresolved. Germline V gives CDR1 LNHDA, CDR2 SQIVND (reference sequence). The CDR3 spans 12 residues. V was cut by 6 bases and J by 1 base, with 6 bases left in between. The CDR3 bases are TGTGCCAGTAGAACTGGGAACACTGAAGCTTTCTTT. This codes for CASRTGNTEAFF.

The chain carries TRBV23-1 and TRBJ1-1; D possibly corresponds to TRBD1 (6 bases). TRBV23-1 is given ORF status, its function remaining uncertain. This CDR3 region has 15 residues. V lost 6 bases, J lost 1 base, and 15 bases lay in between. CDR3 nucleotide sequence: TGCGCCAGCAGGAACCAAGGACAGCCGAACACTGAAGCTTTCTTT. Translating gives CASRNQGQPNTEAFF.

J is TRBJ2-1 and V is TRBV4-3; 8 nucleotides match TRBD1. V lost 0 bases and J lost 0; bases outside the gene matches: 13. This CDR3 spans 20 amino acids. The germline CDR1 and CDR2 sequences are LGHNA and YSLEER. The CDR3 DNA reads as TGCGCCAGCAGCCAAGAACGGACAGGGATAAGCCTAAGCTCCTACAATGAGCAGTTCTTC. Translated, it gives CASSQERTGISLSSYNEQFF.

The J gene is TRBJ2-3, the V gene TRBV7-2; D not certain. V lost 5 bases to trimming and J lost 0 bases, with 12 bases between them. The CDR3 loop spans 15 amino acids. CDR1 and CDR2 (germline): SGHTA, FQGNSA. The CDR3 loop reads CASSLRGLSTDTQYF. CDR3 nucleotide sequence: TGTGCCAGCAGCCTCCGAGGTCTTAGCACAGATACGCAGTATTTT.

The chain employs TRBV5-1 and TRBJ1-1, with D perhaps TRBD1 (6 bases). The germline V gene encodes CDR1 SGHRS and CDR2 YFSETQ. Trimming pared 0 bases from V and 3 bases from J, leaving 15 bases between. The CDR3 has 16 residues. CDR3 DNA: TGCGCCAGCAGCTTGGTTTCAGGGGCGAGGGACACTGAAGCTTTCTTT. Its protein is CASSLVSGARDTEAFF.

The rearrangement links TRBV5-1 to TRBJ2-3; 8 bases match TRBD1. Losses at the gene ends were 4 bases for V and 2 bases for J; bases not matched to a gene: 6. Per germline, CDR1 SGHRS and CDR2 YFSETQ. The CDR3 covers 15 residues. The CDR3 nucleotides read TGCGCCAGCAGCCGTAACAGGGGGATCACAGATACGCAGTATTTT. Protein: CASSRNRGITDTQYF.

The chain is built from TRBV19 and TRBJ2-1, with TRBD1 identical over 12 bases. This CDR3 comprises 14 residues. CDR1 and CDR2 (germline): LNHDA, SQIVND (reference sequence). The V gene end was trimmed by 4 bases and the J gene end by 8 bases; junction bases not matched to a gene: 3. The CDR3 nucleotides are TGTGCCAGTAGTAAGGGACAGGGGGCGCATGAGCAGTTCTTC. This codes for CASSKGQGAHEQFF.

This chain joins TRBV6-5 and TRBJ1-1; 7 bases map to TRBD1. CDR1 and CDR2 (germline): MNHEY, SVGAGI. Trimming removed 5 bases from V and 3 bases from J; junction bases left unmatched: 3. CDR3 length: 13 residues. This CDR3 is CASSTGVDTEAFF. In DNA, the CDR3 is TGTGCCAGCAGTACAGGGGTGGACACTGAAGCTTTCTTT.

The chain has TRBV30 and TRBJ2-7, with 9 bases identical to TRBD2. Germline loops: CDR1 GTSNPN, CDR2 SVGIG (reference sequence). V trimming: 0 bases; J trimming: 2 bases; junction bases outside the gene matches: 2. The CDR3 extends over 14 amino acids. The CDR3 coding sequence is TGTGCCTGGAGTGTTGGCGGGGGGGCCTACGAGCAGTACTTC. It codes for CAWSVGGGAYEQYF.

This sequence joins TRBV2 and TRBJ1-5, with D perhaps TRBD1 (6 bases). Germline CDR1 and CDR2: SNHLY and FYNNEI. Trimming shortened V by 6 bases and J by 5 bases, and 17 bases separated the two germline ends. This CDR3 has 15 residues. The CDR3 DNA is TGTGCCAGCAGCGCTACAGGGAATGGCGATCAGCCCCAGCATTTT. Protein product: CASSATGNGDQPQHF.